This TCR beta chain was captured in a study of cytomegalovirus exposure and HLA in healthy donors. The V gene's germline CDR1 is MNHEY and CDR2 SMNVEV (reference sequence). The CDR3 has 15 residues. With V trimmed by 6 bases and J by 1 base, 8 bases remained unmatched. The PCR contained 60 Vbeta and 13 Jbeta primers. Data came from immunoSEQ multiplex PCR; TCRdb stores just in-frame clones and leaves some out. The table records about 130,000 clones, around 80% of them present only once. This clone was seen only once. What it binds is not known. Points from the study as a whole: Rarity held for most TCR sequences, but there were some public TCRs that occurred in many donors. A later analysis associated 15,000 to 20,000 TCR beta sequences with HLA alleles at a 0.05 false discovery rate.

The sequenced material came from PBMCs. The TCR was taken from a woman younger than 30 in good health and CMV-seropositive. This chain joins TRBV27 and TRBJ1-1; 7 nucleotides align to TRBD1. CDR3 sequence: CASRQTGWTNTEAFF. The CDR3 nucleotides read TGTGCCAGCAGACAGACAGGGTGGACGAACACTGAAGCTTTCTTT.